Listed below are T cell receptor beta chains from one sample, sequenced in a study of Ad26.COV2.S vaccination and SARS-CoV-2 variants. Repertoires were generated with immunoSEQ multiplex PCR, while TCRdb's copy carries only in-frame clones and drops some. In the table there are 300,000 to 400,000 clones, roughly 86% of which are singletons. The material was peripheral blood, obtained in a trial of Ad26.COV2.S vaccine versus placebo. These receptors were obtained from a person aged 18 to 65 who received the Ad26.COV2.S COVID-19 vaccine or a placebo. Each CDR3 is given with its conserved first and last residue. D genes are given only for firm matches. Clone size is not always given. Where it is, it says once, few, many or a class for expanded clones.

clone_size d_call j_call v_call cdr3_nt cdr3_aa
few . TRBJ1-2 TRBV20-1 TGCAGTGCCCCCGGACGGGGTAGCTACACCTTC CSAPGRGSYTF
. . TRBJ1-1 TRBV5-4 TGTGCCAGCAGCTTGGCGTCATGGAGGAACACTGAAGCTTTCTTT CASSLASWRNTEAFF
. TRBD1 TRBJ2-2 TRBV9 TGTGCCAGCAGCTTTAGGACAGGGGGGGACACCGGGGAGCTGTTTTTT CASSFRTGGDTGELFF
. . TRBJ1-6 TRBV7-2 TGTGCCAGCAGCCCTGGACACCAGAGCTCCTATAATTCACCCCTCCACTTT CASSPGHQSSYNSPLHF
. TRBD2 TRBJ2-1 TRBV27 TGTGCCAGCAGTCCGCGAAGGTGGGGGGAGCGGGGACTAATTAAGGAGCAGTTCTTC CASSPRRWGERGLIKEQFF
. TRBD1 TRBJ2-7 TRBV7-2 TGTGCCAGCAGCTTAGGACAGGGGCTGACCTACGAGCAGTACTTC CASSLGQGLTYEQYF
once . TRBJ1-2 TRBV7-2 TGTGCCAGCAGCTTAGATAGGGTTGGCATCCCCGGGTATGGCTACACCTTC CASSLDRVGIPGYGYTF
. TRBD2 TRBJ2-5 TRBV5-4 TGTGCCAGCAGCTCCGGGGGACTAGCGGGGGGAGAGCTACGAGGGACCCAGTACTTC CASSSGGLAGGELRGTQYF
. . TRBJ1-2 TRBV27 TGTGCCAGCAGTTTCCAGGGAGGAAGTGGCTACACCTTC CASSFQGGSGYTF
. TRBD1 TRBJ1-4 TRBV19 TGTGCCAGTAGTCCCCGGACAGGGACAATTAATGAAAAACTGTTTTTT CASSPRTGTINEKLFF
. TRBD1 TRBJ2-7 TRBV7-9 TGTGCCAGCAGCTGGACAGGGGGCGCACAATACGAGCAGTACTTC CASSWTGGAQYEQYF
. . TRBJ1-2 TRBV24-1 TGTGCCACCAGTGACAGAGGAGGCTACACCTTC CATSDRGGYTF
. . TRBJ2-2 TRBV7-9 TGTGCCAGCGGACGAACAGGGAGCAGCACCGGGGAGCTGTTTTTT CASGRTGSSTGELFF
. . TRBJ1-5 TRBV5-1 TGCGCCAGCAGCCTAGGGGGGAGCAATCAGCCCCAGCATTTT CASSLGGSNQPQHF
. TRBD2 TRBJ2-1 TRBV9 TGTGCCAGCAGCGGCGGGGGGGCCCCCTACAATGAGCAGTTCTTC CASSGGGAPYNEQFF
. . TRBJ1-2 TRBV6-2/TRBV6-3 TGTGCCAGCAGCCCCGACGGCCACTATGGCTACACCTTC CASSPDGHYGYTF
. . TRBJ1-1 TRBV5-8 TGTGCCAGCAGCTTGGCCGGGTATACGGGCACTGAAGCTTTCTTT CASSLAGYTGTEAFF
. TRBD1 TRBJ2-7 TRBV6-5 TGTGCCAGCAGTTACTTTGGGGGCAGGGGGCTTGGGGAGCAGTACTTC CASSYFGGRGLGEQYF
. TRBD1 TRBJ1-2 TRBV5-6 TGTGCCAGCAGCAAGGGACAGGGGACGGGCTACACCTTC CASSKGQGTGYTF
. . TRBJ1-5 TRBV19 TGTGCCAGTAGTATTATGGGGGGACCCCAGCATTTT CASSIMGGPQHF
. TRBD1 TRBJ2-2 TRBV11-2 TGTGCCAGCAGCGCCGCGGTGTGGGACAGGGTTCGCACCGGGGAGCTGTTTTTT CASSAAVWDRVRTGELFF
. . TRBJ2-2 TRBV5-1 TGCGCCAGCAGCCAGACTACAACGAACACCGGGGAGCTGTTTTTT CASSQTTTNTGELFF
. TRBD1 TRBJ1-5 TRBV19 TGTGCCAGTAGTATAGCTCAGGGGGCAATAAATCAGCCCCAGCATTTT CASSIAQGAINQPQHF
. . TRBJ1-5 TRBV10-3 TGTGCCATCAGTTCCGGGACGGAGGCAGCGCCTCAGCATTTT CAISSGTEAAPQHF
. TRBD1 TRBJ2-7 TRBV19 TGTGCCAGTAGTGGCACGGACAGGGTTTACGAGCAGTACTTC CASSGTDRVYEQYF
. TRBD1 TRBJ1-2 TRBV30 TGTGCCTGGAGTGCAACCGGGACAGCTATAACTGGTGGCTACACCTTC CAWSATGTAITGGYTF
once TRBD1 TRBJ1-2 TRBV15 TGTGCCACCAGCAGAGATTTTGCACCCTTACAGGGGGCCGGCTATGGCTACACCTTC CATSRDFAPLQGAGYGYTF
once . TRBJ2-6 TRBV7-9 TGTGCCAGCAGCTCCCAGGGTATTCTCTCTGGGGCCAACGTCCTGACTTTC CASSSQGILSGANVLTF
. TRBD2 TRBJ2-2 TRBV10-1 TGCGCCAGCAGTGAGACTGGGGGGGTAACCGGGGAGCTGTTTTTT CASSETGGVTGELFF
. TRBD2 TRBJ2-1 TRBV10-1 TGCGCCAGCAGTGCTGTTGGGCTAGCGGGGGGAGGCTCCTACAATGAGCAGTTCTTC CASSAVGLAGGGSYNEQFF
. . TRBJ2-6 TRBV30 TGTGCCTGGGCAGGGGCTCTACATAACGTCCTGACTTTC CAWAGALHNVLTF
. . TRBJ1-1 TRBV30 TGTGCCTGGGGACGAGGGAACACTGAAGCTTTCTTT CAWGRGNTEAFF
. . TRBJ2-2 TRBV7-2 TGTGCCAGCAGCTTAGGAAGCGGCACCGGGGAGCTGTTTTTT CASSLGSGTGELFF
. . TRBJ2-7 TRBV9 TGTGCCAGCAGCCAAGGACCCTCCCCCGAGCAGTACTTC CASSQGPSPEQYF
. TRBD1 TRBJ2-7 TRBV5-1 TGCGCCAGCAGCTCCCCGGGACAGGGGGCGGGGGAGCAGTACTTC CASSSPGQGAGEQYF
. TRBD1 TRBJ1-2 TRBV19 TGTGCCAGTAGTATGGGGGACAGGGGCGCATGGACCGGCTACACCTTC CASSMGDRGAWTGYTF
. TRBD1 TRBJ1-2 TRBV19 TGTGCCAGCAGAAATCCCAGGCAGGGGGCTGATGGCTACACCTTC CASRNPRQGADGYTF
. . TRBJ1-2 TRBV6-5 TGTGCCAGCAGTCGCGGAGAGGGGTCTAACTATGGCTACACCTTC CASSRGEGSNYGYTF
once . TRBJ1-1 TRBV6-5 TGTGCCAGCACCCTACAGGGAGAAGCTTTCTTT CASTLQGEAFF
. TRBD1 TRBJ2-2 TRBV10-3 TGTGCCATCAGTGATGCGACAGGGGTCCGGGAGCTGTTTTTT CAISDATGVRELFF
. . TRBJ1-1 TRBV5-1 TGCGCCAGCAGCTCCCCGGGGCCCAAAGAGATGAACACTGAAGCTTTCTTT CASSSPGPKEMNTEAFF
. . TRBJ1-1 TRBV27 TGTGCCAGCAGTTTATCACCGGGGAGGAACACTGAAGCTTTCTTT CASSLSPGRNTEAFF
. TRBD1 TRBJ1-1 TRBV5-1 TGCGCCAGCAGCCTAGGGGGCAATGAAGCTTTCTTT CASSLGGNEAFF
. . TRBJ2-2 TRBV6-4 TGTGCCAGCAGCCGCCCTACGGCCCGGGGTGCCGGGGAGCTGTTTTTT CASSRPTARGAGELFF
. . TRBJ1-5 TRBV6-5 TGTGCCAGCAGTTACATCGGTCAGCCCCAGCATTTT CASSYIGQPQHF
many . TRBJ2-7 TRBV6-2/TRBV6-3 TGTGCCAGCAGTTACGAGACAACCTACGAGCAGTACTTC CASSYETTYEQYF
. . TRBJ1-5 TRBV14 TGTGCCAGCAGCCTCGGGGGGGGGTCCAGCCAGCATTTT CASSLGGGSSQHF
. TRBD1 TRBJ1-2 TRBV7-2 TGTGCCAGCAGCACAACCTCGACAGGGGTCCATGGCTACACCTTC CASSTTSTGVHGYTF
few TRBD1 TRBJ2-5 TRBV5-1 TGCGCCAGCAGCTTGGAGGACAGGGCTGGGGAGACCCAGTACTTC CASSLEDRAGETQYF
. . TRBJ1-1 TRBV30 TGTGCCTGGAGTGTGAGGCGGGGGTTCACTGAAGCTTTCTTT CAWSVRRGFTEAFF
. . TRBJ2-6 TRBV2 TGTGCCAGCAGTGAACAGGGAAGTAGTGGGGCCAACGTCCTGACTTTC CASSEQGSSGANVLTF
. . TRBJ2-5 TRBV11-2 TGTGCCAGCAGCTTAAGCGTAAGGGAGACCCAGTACTTC CASSLSVRETQYF
. . TRBJ2-2 TRBV5-1 TGCGCCAGCAGCTACAGGTCGAACACCGGGGAGCTGTTTTTT CASSYRSNTGELFF
. . TRBJ2-7 TRBV10-3 TGTGCCATCAGTGGATTAAACGAGCAGTACTTC CAISGLNEQYF
. . TRBJ2-7 TRBV6-5 TGTGCCAGCGAGTTGCCGCCCGGAGAGCAGTACTTC CASELPPGEQYF
. . TRBJ1-2 TRBV4-1 TGCGCCAGCGCACGAAACAGGGATAGGTATGGCTACACCTTC CASARNRDRYGYTF
. TRBD1 TRBJ1-2 TRBV3-1/TRBV3-2 TGTGCCAGCAGCCAATCGACAGGGTATGGCTACACCTTC CASSQSTGYGYTF
. TRBD1 TRBJ1-1 TRBV28 TGTGCCAGCACCGAAGACAGGGTGGAAGCTTTCTTT CASTEDRVEAFF
few . TRBJ1-5 TRBV4-3 TGCGCCAGCAGCCGAGAACCGAATAGCAATCAGCCCCAGCATTTT CASSREPNSNQPQHF
. . TRBJ2-1 TRBV7-3 TGTGCCAGCAGCCCTAATGGGGGGGGGCTTGGCAATGAGCAGTTCTTC CASSPNGGGLGNEQFF